This entry describes one TCR beta chain. The antigen is undetermined. The data stem from a study of regulatory T cells in long-lasting Graves disease. Study-wide results and caveats: Persistent patients shared more public clonotypes (2,741) than newly diagnosed patients (approximately 1,000). Persistent disease samples used TRBV28, TRBJ1-2 and TRBJ2-5 preferentially.

As to time point: persistent/refractory GD, antithyroid drugs over 5 years with positive TRAb. The TCR library was prepared using RNA isolated from PBMCs. CDR3 regions were amplified by Arm-PCR using iRepertoire HTBI primers to build TCR beta libraries. One entry per CDR3 protein results from TCRdb running MiXCR on the multiplex PCR reads. Here the sample spans 430,000 or so distinct CDR3 sequences, 21% being singletons. CDR3 length equals 17 residues. Germline trimming cut 7 bases from V and 4 bases from J; bases unmatched to any gene: 14. Germline-derived CDR1 and CDR2 are SGDLS and YYNGEE. This TCR was recovered from a female donor with Graves disease. The sample was peripheral blood mononuclear cells (PBMCs), taken when the disease was refractory, from a patient treated with antithyroid drugs. V usage is TRBV9 and J usage is TRBJ2-2; 9 bases map to TRBD2. The CDR3 reads CASGRSRAGGGTGELFF. CDR3 sequence (DNA): TGTGCCAGCGGTCGTTCTAGGGCGGGAGGGGGCACCGGGGAGCTGTTTTTT.